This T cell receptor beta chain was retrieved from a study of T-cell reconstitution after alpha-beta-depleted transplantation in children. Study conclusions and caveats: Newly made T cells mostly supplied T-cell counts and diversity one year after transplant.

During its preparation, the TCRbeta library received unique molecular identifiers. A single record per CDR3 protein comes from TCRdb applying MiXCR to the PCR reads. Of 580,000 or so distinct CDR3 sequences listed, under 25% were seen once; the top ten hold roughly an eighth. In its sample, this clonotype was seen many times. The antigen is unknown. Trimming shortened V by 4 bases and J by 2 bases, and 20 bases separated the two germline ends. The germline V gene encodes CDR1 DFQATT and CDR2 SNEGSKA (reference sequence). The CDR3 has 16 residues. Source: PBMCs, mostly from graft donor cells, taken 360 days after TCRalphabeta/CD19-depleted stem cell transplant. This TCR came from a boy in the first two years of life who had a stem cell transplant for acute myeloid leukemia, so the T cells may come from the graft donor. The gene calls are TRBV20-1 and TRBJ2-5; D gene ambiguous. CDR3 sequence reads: CSANPIQKRLQETQYF. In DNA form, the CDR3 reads TGCAGTGCTAACCCAATACAGAAACGTTTACAAGAGACCCAGTACTTC.